A single sample is the source of the 7 T cell receptor beta chains below, sequenced in a study of shared T cell receptors in the human thymus. The data were produced by immunoSEQ multiplex PCR, yet TCRdb's version contains in-frame clones alone and is incomplete. This table holds roughly 710,000 clones, 80% to 90% found once. A further study also used this sample, focusing on human thymus T cells.

The sequenced material came from thymocytes. These receptors originate from a girl under three years old with a congenital heart defect.

The chain employs TRBV28 and TRBJ1-3; TRBD1 agrees at 10 bases. The CDR3 consists of 16 residues. Germline CDR1 reads MDHEN; CDR2 reads SYDVKM. V shed 5 bases, J shed 3 bases, and the junction held 7 bases outside the gene matches. CDR3 amino acids: CASSQTTGGYGNTIYF. DNA of the CDR3: TGTGCCAGCAGTCAGACGACAGGGGGCTATGGAAACACCATATATTTT.

The CDR3 loop reads CASPAGGNNSGELFF. The CDR3, as DNA: TGTGCCAGCCCTGCGGGGGGCAATAACTCCGGGGAGCTGTTTTTT. The V call is TRBV19, the J call TRBJ2-2, with TRBD2 matching 8 bases. Trimming cost V 9 bases and J 6 bases; bases outside gene matches: 12. Per germline, CDR1 LNHDA and CDR2 SQIVND (reference sequence). CDR3 size: 15 residues.

V gene TRBV6-4 combines with J gene TRBJ2-1, with 10 nucleotides matching TRBD1. Germline lookup yields CDR1 MRHNA and CDR2 SNTAGT. Trimming at V came to 2 bases and at J to 4 bases, leaving 8 bases not matched to a gene. This CDR3 comprises 17 residues. CDR3 sequence reads: CASSDKTGQGGYNEQFF. CDR3 in DNA: TGTGCCAGCAGTGACAAAACCGGACAGGGGGGGTACAATGAGCAGTTCTTC.

The rearrangement joins TRBV6-5 to TRBJ1-2; 11 bases map to TRBD1. Germline loops: CDR1 MNHEY, CDR2 SVGAGI. The J segment lost 8 bases and the V segment lost 7 bases, leaving 9 bases of the junction unmatched. The CDR3 runs to 14 residues. The CDR3 region is CASTGQGDSLGYTF. The DNA for the CDR3 is TGTGCCAGCACGGGACAGGGGGATTCTCTGGGCTACACCTTC.

The chain employs TRBV18 and TRBJ1-2, with TRBD1 as a possible D gene (5 bases). Germline V lookup: CDR1 KGHSH, CDR2 LQKENI. The CDR3 spans 17 residues. V lost 3 bases to trimming and J lost 4 bases, with 21 bases between them. CDR3 sequence: CASSPDYLGRSVYGYTF. The CDR3 DNA reads as TGTGCCAGCTCACCGGATTATTTGGGGCGGTCGGTCTATGGCTACACCTTC. Full variable domain (outside the CDR3, taken from reference TRBV18 and TRBJ1-2): NAGVMQNPRHLVRRRGQEARLRCSPMKGHSHVYWYRQLPEEGLKFMVYLQKENIIDESGMPKERFSAEFPKEGPSILRIQQVVRGDSAAYFCASSPDYLGRSVYGYTFGSGTRLTVV.

J is TRBJ2-7 and V is TRBV7-9, with TRBD1 as a possible D gene (5 bases). This CDR3 is built from 12 residues. In germline, CDR1 is SEHNR, CDR2 FQNEAQ (reference sequence). Trimming cost V 2 bases and J 6 bases, with 8 bases left between them. CDR3 DNA: TGTGCCAGCAGCTTAAGGGGTTGCGAGCAGTACTTC. Protein sequence: CASSLRGCEQYF. Complete variable domain (other parts from reference TRBV7-9 and TRBJ2-7): DTGVSQNPRHKITKRGQNVTFRCDPISEHNRLYWYRQTLGQGPEFLTYFQNEAQLEKSRLLSDRFSAERPKGSFSTLEIQRTEQGDSAMYLCASSLRGCEQYFGPGTRLTVT.

This clone was counted once. The V gene is TRBV9, the J gene TRBJ2-3; D may be TRBD1 (6 bases). CDR3 size: 15 residues. V was shortened by 2 bases and J by 2 bases, with 12 bases between the two germline ends. Germline CDR1 reads SGDLS; CDR2 reads YYNGEE. CDR3 nucleotide sequence: TGTGCCAGCAGCGTCCAGGGGCTCCACACAGATACGCAGTATTTT. Translating gives CASSVQGLHTDTQYF.